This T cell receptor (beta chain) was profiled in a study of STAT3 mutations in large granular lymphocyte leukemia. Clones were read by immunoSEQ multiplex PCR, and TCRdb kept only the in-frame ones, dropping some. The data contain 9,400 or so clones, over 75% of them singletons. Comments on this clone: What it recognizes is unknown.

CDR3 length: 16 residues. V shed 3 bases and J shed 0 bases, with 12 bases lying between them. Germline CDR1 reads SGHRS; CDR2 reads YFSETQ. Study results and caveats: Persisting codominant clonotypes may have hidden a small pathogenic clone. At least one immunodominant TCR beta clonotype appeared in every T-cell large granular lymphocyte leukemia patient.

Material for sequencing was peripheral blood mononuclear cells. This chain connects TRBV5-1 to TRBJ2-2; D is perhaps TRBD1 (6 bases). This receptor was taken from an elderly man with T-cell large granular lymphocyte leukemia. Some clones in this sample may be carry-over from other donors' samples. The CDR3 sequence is CASSSWTDPNTGELFF. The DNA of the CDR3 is TGCGCCAGCAGCTCCTGGACAGACCCGAACACCGGGGAGCTGTTTTTT. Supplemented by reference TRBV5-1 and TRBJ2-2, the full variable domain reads KAGVTQTPRYLIKTRGQQVTLSCSPISGHRSVSWYQQTPGQGLQFLFEYFSETQRNKGNFPGRFSGRQFSNSRSEMNVSTLELGDSALYLCASSSWTDPNTGELFFGEGSRLTVL.